In its sample, the clone carrying this T cell receptor beta chain was seen many times. The data were taken from a study of T cell repertoires in cytomegalovirus infection. Overall study: Indications of both CMV infection and matching HLA type were provided by public TCR beta signatures.

From the reads, TCRdb called clonotypes with MiXCR, one entry per CDR3 protein. The repertoire has fewer than 300,000 distinct CDR3 sequences, roughly 23% of them found once; the top ten carry over 11%. The sequenced sample was PBMCs. This clonotype was sampled from a human donor in good health (CMV status not recorded). Some clones in this sample may be carry-over from other donors' samples.

CDR3 in DNA: TGTGCCAGCAGCCCAGGGACCCAGCCGGTCGCGCAGTATTTT. Protein product: CASSPGTQPVAQYF. The chain combines TRBV5-5 with TRBJ2-3; D is perhaps TRBD1 or TRBD2 (5 bases each). V dropped 4 bases and J dropped 10 bases, with 19 bases sitting between them. In germline, CDR1 is SGHKS, CDR2 YYEKEE (reference sequence). The CDR3 covers 14 residues.